This passage covers 27 T cell receptor beta chains from one sample sequenced in a study of human T cells and chemical hapten exposure. From the RACE reads, TCRdb called clonotypes with MiXCR, one entry per CDR3 protein. In the table there are 95,000 to 150,000 distinct CDR3 sequences, about 11% of which are singletons. Time point specified: patch test 3, about 24 weeks after DPC sensitization. Described treatment: therapeutic diphenylcyclopropenone sensitization with weekly scalp DPC. Source: whole blood, taken in connection with sensitization to the hapten diphenylcyclopropenone (DPC). These receptors came from a woman aged 50 to 65 with alopecia areata. Some clones in this sample may be carry-over from other donors' samples.

The CDR3 loop is CASSLSTGDGRSPLHF. DNA of the CDR3: TGCGCCAGCAGCTTGTCCACAGGGGATGGCCGTTCACCCCTCCACTTT. This chain links TRBV5-1 with TRBJ1-6, with 7 bases fitting TRBD1. The CDR3 sequence is 16 residues long. The V and J ends lost 1 base and 9 bases, in that order; junction bases with no gene match: 10. CDR1 is SGHRS, CDR2 YFSETQ, per germline.

This clonotype was counted between two and nine times. The chain joins TRBV27 to TRBJ2-1, with 15 bases identical to TRBD2. Trimming took 8 bases from V and 9 from J; bases not matched to a gene: 5. Per germline, CDR1 MNHEY and CDR2 SMNVEV (reference sequence). The CDR3 length is 14 residues. The CDR3 loop reads CASWTSGRAGEQFF. CDR3 bases: TGTGCCAGCTGGACTAGCGGGAGGGCTGGTGAGCAGTTCTTC.

The DNA for the CDR3 is TGTGCCAGCAGCTTAAGGGGACAGTCCTACAATGAGCAGTTCTTC. It specifies CASSLRGQSYNEQFF. This chain links TRBV7-3 with TRBJ2-1; TRBD1 matches at 7 bases. CDR1 SGHTA and CDR2 FQGTGA come from the germline V gene. V was pared by 1 base and J by 1 base, with 1 base of the junction left unmatched. This CDR3 contains 15 residues.

The table lists this clonotype with a few counts. The chain is built from TRBV20-1 and TRBJ2-5; 11 bases are a match to TRBD2. The ends lost 6 bases at V and 3 bases at J; junction bases unmatched: 9. Germline-derived CDR1 and CDR2 are DFQATT and SNEGSKA (reference sequence). The CDR3 runs to 15 residues. CDR3 residues: CSADPGTSGKETQYF. CDR3 bases: TGCAGTGCCGACCCCGGGACTAGCGGAAAAGAGACCCAGTACTTC.

This chain uses TRBV9 with TRBJ1-5; possible D gene TRBD1, 6 bases. The germline V gene encodes CDR1 SGDLS and CDR2 YYNGEE. This CDR3 is built from 14 residues. The germline V and J ends were trimmed by 0 bases and 2 bases, with 6 bases remaining between them. The CDR3 DNA is TGTGCCAGCAGCGTAGCAGGGGGCAATCAGCCCCAGCATTTT. Translating it yields CASSVAGGNQPQHF.

V and J are TRBV29-1 and TRBJ2-1; TRBD1 is a possible D gene (5 bases). In germline, CDR1 is SQVTM, CDR2 ANQGSEA. CDR3 length equals 12 residues. With 6 bases removed from V and 9 bases from J, the gap between germline ends came to 15 bases. The CDR3 loop is CSVQGTGSEQFF. Written as DNA, the CDR3 is TGCAGCGTCCAGGGAACTGGAAGTGAGCAGTTCTTC.

This clonotype was counted only a few times. The chain combines TRBV12-3 or TRBV12-4 with TRBJ1-2; D is possibly TRBD1 (5 bases). Trimming removed 5 bases from V and 5 bases from J, with 12 bases in between. CDR3 length: 13 amino acids. This chain's CDR3 is CASSEDIGYGYTF. CDR3 DNA: TGTGCCAGCAGTGAGGACATAGGATATGGCTACACCTTC.

The DNA for the CDR3 is TGTGCCAGCAGTAAACTGGGGACAGGGCATCAGCCCCAGCATTTT. It encodes CASSKLGTGHQPQHF. This chain connects TRBV6-2 or TRBV6-3 to TRBJ1-5; 9 bases match TRBD1. There are 15 residues in the CDR3. Germline CDR1 and CDR2: MNHEY and SVGEGT. The V and J ends lost 5 bases and 5 bases, in that order; junction bases with no gene match: 7.

This clonotype has more than one count but fewer than ten. The genes are TRBV12-3 or TRBV12-4 and TRBJ2-2; the D is unclear. V dropped 7 bases and J dropped 1 base, with 10 bases sitting between them. The CDR3 sequence is 14 residues long. This CDR3 is CASTYIGNTGELFF. CDR3 nucleotides: TGTGCCAGCACCTATATCGGGAACACCGGGGAGCTGTTTTTT.

This clonotype was seen more than once but under ten times. V is TRBV7-9 and J is TRBJ2-3; D perhaps matches TRBD2 (7 bases). V was shortened by 2 bases and J by 2 bases, with 17 bases between the two germline ends. There are 17 residues in the CDR3. CDR1 and CDR2 from the germline V gene are SEHNR and FQNEAQ (reference sequence). CDR3 residues: CASSLKGGAGNTDTQYF. The CDR3 bases are TGTGCCAGCAGCTTAAAAGGGGGGGCCGGTAACACAGATACGCAGTATTTT.

This sequence joins TRBV2 and TRBJ2-7; D might be TRBD1 (5 bases). The germline V gene encodes CDR1 SNHLY and CDR2 FYNNEI. V lost 4 bases and J lost 0, with 7 bases in between. This CDR3 has 13 amino acids. CDR3 nucleotides: TGTGCCAGCAGTGCGCAGGGCTCCTACGAGCAGTACTTC. This sequence encodes CASSAQGSYEQYF.

Remarks on this clonotype: One junction end does not reproduce the germline sequence, and a read error may be involved. The J gene is TRBJ2-1, the V gene TRBV20-1, with D tentatively TRBD2 (7 bases). The CDR3 has 15 residues. In germline, CDR1 is DFQATT, CDR2 SNEGSKA (reference sequence). DNA of the CDR3: TGCAGTGCTAGGTTTGCCGGGGGGCGGGACAATGAGCAGTCCTTC. It codes for CSARFAGGRDNEQSF.

This clonotype was observed a few times. This chain connects TRBV24-1 to TRBJ2-5; TRBD1 matches 7 bases. J lost 5 bases, V lost 4 bases, and 9 bases had no gene match. CDR3 length equals 15 residues. Germline assignment: CDR1 KGHDR and CDR2 SFDVKD. For the CDR3, the DNA is TGTGCCACCAGTGACCGTCGACAGGGTCTGGAGACCCAGTACTTC. This sequence encodes CATSDRRQGLETQYF.

The count of this clonotype is one. The rearrangement joins TRBV27 to TRBJ1-1; a weak D match, TRBD1 (5 bases). CDR1 and CDR2 from the germline V gene are MNHEY and SMNVEV (reference sequence). V lost 0 bases to trimming and J lost 8 bases, with 16 bases between them. This CDR3 comprises 15 residues. The chain's CDR3 is CASSLSIGRAGEAFF. CDR3 in DNA: TGTGCCAGCAGTTTATCTATTGGCAGGGCGGGAGAAGCTTTCTTT.

V is TRBV20-1 and J is TRBJ2-7; 12 bases match TRBD2. Unmatched junction bases numbered 0, after V lost 3 bases and J lost 0 bases. The germline gives CDR1 DFQATT, CDR2 SNEGSKA (reference sequence). The CDR3 is 14 amino acids. The CDR3 protein is CSARGLAGSYEQYF. In DNA, the CDR3 is TGCAGTGCTAGGGGACTAGCGGGCTCCTACGAGCAGTACTTC.

This clonotype was seen only a few times. The rearrangement uses TRBV12-3 or TRBV12-4 and TRBJ2-7; a weak D match, TRBD1 (6 bases). The CDR3 length is 14 residues. Trimming stripped 2 bases from V and 3 bases from J, with 11 bases between. CDR3 sequence (DNA): TGTGCCAGCAGTTTAAGGGAAGGGGGCTACGAGCAGTACTTC. Residues: CASSLREGGYEQYF.

Concerning this clonotype itself: An end of the junction does not agree with germline; a read error may underlie this. The chain combines TRBV27 with TRBJ2-3, with no clear D. The germline gives CDR1 MNHEY, CDR2 SMNVEV (reference sequence). The CDR3 runs 14 residues. The chain's CDR3 is CTSSLARGTDTQYF. For the CDR3, the DNA is TGTACCAGCAGTTTGGCTAGAGGCACAGATACGCAGTATTTT.

This clonotype appeared a single time. The J gene is TRBJ1-3, the V gene TRBV5-5; the D is unclear. Germline V gives CDR1 SGHKS, CDR2 YYEKEE (reference sequence). CDR3 length: 15 amino acids. V was cut by 1 base and J by 3 bases, with 11 bases left in between. CDR3 region: CASSLRTDRGNTIYF. CDR3 in DNA: TGTGCCAGCAGCTTGAGAACAGACCGTGGAAACACCATATATTTT.

The rearrangement links TRBV3-1 to TRBJ2-6, with D unclear. CDR1 is LGHDT, CDR2 YNNKEL, per germline (reference sequence). This CDR3 spans 11 amino acids. V was shortened by 3 bases and J by 12 bases, with 6 bases between the two germline ends. The CDR3 spells CASSQGLVLTF. CDR3 in DNA: TGTGCCAGCAGCCAGGGTCTCGTCCTGACTTTC.

The J gene is TRBJ2-1, the V gene TRBV7-6; D is unclear. The CDR3 totals 12 residues. Germline V gene data show CDR1 as SGHVS and CDR2 as FNYEAQ. Trimming removed 4 bases from V and 5 bases from J, with 6 bases in between. The CDR3 reads CASSSPNNEQFF. CDR3 bases: TGTGCCAGCAGCTCCCCGAACAATGAGCAGTTCTTC. Looking up the rest from reference TRBV7-6 and TRBJ2-1 gives the full variable domain: GAGVSQSPRYKVTKRGQDVALRCDPISGHVSLYWYRQALGQGPEFLTYFNYEAQQDKSGLPNDRFSAERPEGSISTLTIQRTEQRDSAMYRCASSSPNNEQFFGPGTRLTVL.

V and J are TRBV21-1 and TRBJ1-2; no DNA check was done on the table's D call, TRBD1. TRBV21-1 is a documented pseudogene. This CDR3 spans 16 amino acids. The CDR3 sequence: CAPRPPGTGFNYGYTF. CDR3 nucleotides: TGTGCCCCCAGGCCACCCGGGACAGGGTTTAACTATGGCTACACCTTC.

CDR3 sequence: CSVERGEDGYTF. CDR3 sequence (DNA): TGCAGCGTTGAAAGGGGAGAGGATGGCTACACCTTC. The rearrangement uses TRBV29-1 and TRBJ1-2; weak D call: TRBD1 (5 bases). Germline V gives CDR1 SQVTM, CDR2 ANQGSEA. The CDR3 contains 12 residues. V was trimmed by 2 bases and J by 6 bases, leaving 10 bases between them.

This clonotype was counted ten times or more. This rearrangement joins TRBV12-3 or TRBV12-4 to TRBJ1-3; the D gene is possibly TRBD1 (5 bases). CDR3 length: 14 amino acids. Trimming removed 0 bases at V and 2 bases at J, with 5 bases between. CDR3 sequence reads: CASSLAGAGNTIYF. The CDR3 DNA is TGTGCCAGCAGTTTAGCGGGGGCTGGAAACACCATATATTTT.

This chain connects TRBV6-2 or TRBV6-3 to TRBJ2-1, with a possible D match to TRBD2 (6 bases). Trimming left V 1 base short and J 10 bases short, with 17 bases between. The germline V gene has CDR1 MNHEY and CDR2 SVGEGT. This CDR3 contains 15 residues. The CDR3 protein is CASSYYGGNNGEQFF. The CDR3 DNA follows: TGTGCCAGCAGTTACTACGGGGGAAACAATGGAGAGCAGTTCTTC.

This clonotype appeared a few times. The V call is TRBV7-8, the J call TRBJ2-1, with 13 bases matching TRBD2. J lost 9 bases, V lost 5 bases, and 7 bases had no gene match. Germline V gives CDR1 SGHVS, CDR2 FQNEAQ. CDR3 size: 15 residues. CDR3 amino acids: CASSRTSGSLSEQFF. CDR3 DNA sequence: TGTGCCAGCAGCAGGACTAGCGGGAGTCTGAGTGAGCAGTTCTTC.

This clonotype was counted a few times. This chain connects TRBV10-3 to TRBJ1-3; tentative D call: TRBD1 (5 bases). CDR3 length equals 13 residues. Germline V gene sequence: CDR1 ENHRY, CDR2 SYGVKD. The germline V and J ends were trimmed by 4 bases and 3 bases, with 7 bases remaining between them. CDR3 loop: CAISADSGNTIYF. DNA of the CDR3: TGTGCCATCAGTGCAGACAGTGGAAACACCATATATTTT.

This clonotype was seen a few times. This chain links TRBV18 with TRBJ2-3; TRBD2 agrees at 13 bases. CDR1 and CDR2 from the germline V gene are KGHSH and LQKENI. The CDR3 loop spans 17 amino acids. V trimming: 3 bases; J trimming: 2 bases; junction bases outside the gene matches: 5. The DNA of the CDR3 is TGTGCCAGCTCACCCGGACTAGCGGGAGTAATCACAGATACGCAGTATTTT. Translating gives CASSPGLAGVITDTQYF.